Listed below are T cell receptor beta chains from one sample, sequenced in a study of blood T cell repertoires in COVID-19. Some clones are missing from TCRdb's copy, which holds only in-frame ones; the method was immunoSEQ multiplex PCR. The table lists some 270,000 clones, about 86% of them singletons. Input material: peripheral blood. These receptors were collected from a person between 65 and 79 years old with COVID-19, enrolled during active disease. CDR3s include the opening cysteine and the closing phenylalanine or tryptophan. A D gene is named only where the DNA matches it firmly. Clone size appears in some rows only: once, few, many, or a class for an expanded clone.

clone_size: NA
d_call: NA
j_call: TRBJ1-1
v_call: TRBV7-9
cdr3_aa: CASSLESRRTEAFF
cdr3_nt: TGTGCCAGCAGCTTAGAATCTCGGCGGACTGAAGCTTTCTTT

clone_size: few
d_call: TRBD1
j_call: TRBJ2-1
v_call: TRBV28
cdr3_aa: CASIPALGQNNEQFF
cdr3_nt: TGTGCCAGTATACCCGCCTTGGGACAGAACAATGAGCAGTTCTTC

clone_size: NA
d_call: NA
j_call: TRBJ2-7
v_call: TRBV7-9
cdr3_aa: CASSFYSLYEQYF
cdr3_nt: TGTGCCAGCAGCTTTTACAGCCTCTACGAGCAGTACTTC

clone_size: NA
d_call: NA
j_call: TRBJ1-1
v_call: TRBV3-1/TRBV3-2
cdr3_aa: CASSQVTQREAFF
cdr3_nt: TGTGCCAGCAGCCAAGTGACACAACGTGAAGCTTTCTTT

clone_size: NA
d_call: NA
j_call: TRBJ1-5
v_call: TRBV28
cdr3_aa: CASILPGTNQPQHF
cdr3_nt: TGTGCCAGCATCCTTCCGGGAACTAATCAGCCCCAGCATTTT

clone_size: once
d_call: TRBD1
j_call: TRBJ1-3
v_call: TRBV11-2
cdr3_aa: CASSEDRGYGNTIYF
cdr3_nt: TGTGCCAGCAGCGAGGACAGGGGTTATGGAAACACCATATATTTT

clone_size: NA
d_call: TRBD2
j_call: TRBJ2-7
v_call: TRBV30
cdr3_aa: CAWSKTAGTSSPYEQYF
cdr3_nt: TGTGCCTGGAGTAAAACCGCCGGGACTAGCAGTCCCTACGAGCAGTACTTC

clone_size: many
d_call: TRBD2
j_call: TRBJ2-7
v_call: TRBV10-2
cdr3_aa: CASKGRDGEQYF
cdr3_nt: TGCGCCAGCAAGGGGAGGGATGGGGAGCAGTACTTC

clone_size: NA
d_call: TRBD1
j_call: TRBJ1-1
v_call: TRBV28
cdr3_aa: CASSLQLTGPMNTEAFF
cdr3_nt: TGTGCCAGCAGTTTACAGTTGACAGGGCCCATGAACACTGAAGCTTTCTTT

clone_size: once
d_call: TRBD1
j_call: TRBJ2-7
v_call: TRBV30
cdr3_aa: CAWSMGQNYEQYF
cdr3_nt: TGTGCCTGGAGTATGGGACAGAACTACGAGCAGTACTTC

clone_size: NA
d_call: NA
j_call: TRBJ2-4
v_call: TRBV15
cdr3_aa: CATSRDNGVAKNIQYF
cdr3_nt: TGTGCCACCAGCAGAGACAACGGAGTAGCCAAAAACATTCAGTACTTC

clone_size: NA
d_call: TRBD1
j_call: TRBJ2-1
v_call: TRBV5-1
cdr3_aa: CASSRTGVNEQFF
cdr3_nt: TGCGCCAGCAGCCGCACAGGGGTGAATGAGCAGTTCTTC

clone_size: NA
d_call: NA
j_call: TRBJ2-6
v_call: TRBV19
cdr3_aa: CASSTSGAGANVLTF
cdr3_nt: TGTGCCAGTAGTACCTCGGGGGCTGGGGCCAACGTCCTGACTTTC

clone_size: NA
d_call: TRBD1
j_call: TRBJ2-3
v_call: TRBV29-1
cdr3_aa: CSVEDRGTGGLIDTQYF
cdr3_nt: TGCAGCGTTGAAGATCGTGGGACAGGGGGCTTGATAGATACGCAGTATTTT

clone_size: NA
d_call: NA
j_call: TRBJ1-1
v_call: TRBV7-9
cdr3_aa: CASSLMWGENTEAFF
cdr3_nt: TGTGCCAGCAGCTTAATGTGGGGAGAGAACACTGAAGCTTTCTTT

clone_size: few
d_call: NA
j_call: TRBJ1-6
v_call: TRBV14
cdr3_aa: CASSVRQDSPLHF
cdr3_nt: TGTGCCAGCAGCGTCCGACAGGATTCACCCCTCCACTTT

clone_size: NA
d_call: TRBD2
j_call: TRBJ2-5
v_call: TRBV5-4
cdr3_aa: CASSFRLAAETQYF
cdr3_nt: TGTGCCAGCAGCTTTCGACTAGCGGCCGAGACCCAGTACTTC

clone_size: NA
d_call: NA
j_call: TRBJ2-7
v_call: TRBV5-4
cdr3_aa: CASGTGMRYEQYF
cdr3_nt: TGTGCCAGCGGTACCGGGATGCGTTACGAGCAGTACTTC

clone_size: NA
d_call: NA
j_call: TRBJ2-5
v_call: TRBV19
cdr3_aa: CATGGRGGQETQYF
cdr3_nt: TGTGCCACAGGGGGGCGGGGTGGCCAAGAGACCCAGTACTTC

clone_size: few
d_call: NA
j_call: TRBJ2-7
v_call: TRBV4-1
cdr3_aa: CASSQGSLEQYF
cdr3_nt: TGCGCCAGCAGCCAAGGTTCCCTCGAGCAGTACTTC

clone_size: NA
d_call: NA
j_call: TRBJ1-2
v_call: TRBV7-2
cdr3_aa: CASSLTVGENYGYTF
cdr3_nt: TGTGCCAGCAGCTTAACTGTGGGAGAAAACTATGGCTACACCTTC

clone_size: NA
d_call: TRBD1
j_call: TRBJ2-1
v_call: TRBV4-1
cdr3_aa: CASSQDWVRGLGNEQFF
cdr3_nt: TGCGCCAGCAGCCAAGATTGGGTCAGGGGGCTTGGCAATGAGCAGTTCTTC

clone_size: NA
d_call: TRBD2
j_call: TRBJ2-5
v_call: TRBV4-2
cdr3_aa: CASSQDYSGRPQYF
cdr3_nt: TGTGCCAGCAGCCAAGATTATAGCGGGAGACCCCAGTACTTC

clone_size: NA
d_call: TRBD1
j_call: TRBJ1-2
v_call: TRBV9
cdr3_aa: CASSGQGNYGYTF
cdr3_nt: TGTGCCAGCAGCGGACAGGGCAACTATGGCTACACCTTC

clone_size: NA
d_call: NA
j_call: TRBJ1-2
v_call: TRBV6-1
cdr3_aa: CASSEINGIYTF
cdr3_nt: TGTGCCAGCAGTGAAATTAACGGTATTTACACCTTC

clone_size: few
d_call: NA
j_call: TRBJ2-1
v_call: TRBV11-2
cdr3_aa: CASSHYAGEQFF
cdr3_nt: TGTGCCAGCAGCCACTATGCGGGTGAGCAGTTCTTC

clone_size: NA
d_call: NA
j_call: TRBJ2-5
v_call: TRBV6-1
cdr3_aa: CASSPSTGSQETQYF
cdr3_nt: TGTGCCAGCAGTCCCAGTACCGGGTCACAAGAGACCCAGTACTTC

clone_size: NA
d_call: TRBD1
j_call: TRBJ2-5
v_call: TRBV5-1
cdr3_aa: CASSSWTGGGQETQYF
cdr3_nt: TGCGCCAGCAGCTCATGGACAGGGGGCGGACAAGAGACCCAGTACTTC

clone_size: NA
d_call: NA
j_call: TRBJ1-2
v_call: TRBV12-3/TRBV12-4
cdr3_aa: CASSLTGKGYTF
cdr3_nt: TGTGCCAGCAGTTTAACGGGTAAGGGCTACACCTTC

clone_size: NA
d_call: NA
j_call: TRBJ1-4
v_call: TRBV19
cdr3_aa: CASRRQPHGNEKLFF
cdr3_nt: TGTGCCAGTAGGCGGCAGCCGCACGGTAATGAAAAACTGTTTTTT

clone_size: NA
d_call: NA
j_call: TRBJ1-3
v_call: TRBV28
cdr3_aa: CASGVASGNTIYF
cdr3_nt: TGTGCCAGCGGAGTAGCTTCTGGAAACACCATATATTTT

clone_size: NA
d_call: NA
j_call: TRBJ1-6
v_call: TRBV5-1
cdr3_aa: CASREAVDDSPLHF
cdr3_nt: TGCGCCAGCAGGGAGGCTGTCGACGATTCACCCCTCCACTTT

clone_size: NA
d_call: NA
j_call: TRBJ2-3
v_call: TRBV7-3
cdr3_aa: CASSLPGTDTQYF
cdr3_nt: TGTGCCAGCAGCCTGCCGGGCACAGATACGCAGTATTTT

clone_size: NA
d_call: TRBD1
j_call: TRBJ2-6
v_call: TRBV10-3
cdr3_aa: CAISEGQGYSGANVLTF
cdr3_nt: TGTGCCATCAGTGAGGGACAGGGCTACTCTGGGGCCAACGTCCTGACTTTC

clone_size: few
d_call: NA
j_call: TRBJ2-1
v_call: TRBV27
cdr3_aa: CASSSGRRLGYNEQFF
cdr3_nt: TGTGCCAGCAGTTCCGGGAGACGCTTGGGCTACAATGAGCAGTTCTTC

clone_size: NA
d_call: TRBD2
j_call: TRBJ2-7
v_call: TRBV7-9
cdr3_aa: CASSQDGLVFDEQYF
cdr3_nt: TGTGCCAGCAGCCAGGACGGACTAGTCTTTGACGAGCAGTACTTC

clone_size: NA
d_call: NA
j_call: TRBJ1-5
v_call: TRBV6-1
cdr3_aa: CASSESWGGQPQHF
cdr3_nt: TGTGCCAGCAGTGAATCCTGGGGGGGTCAGCCCCAGCATTTT

clone_size: NA
d_call: NA
j_call: TRBJ2-7
v_call: TRBV27
cdr3_aa: CASSFLSSYEQYF
cdr3_nt: TGTGCCAGCAGTTTCCTAAGCTCCTACGAGCAGTACTTC

clone_size: NA
d_call: TRBD1
j_call: TRBJ2-6
v_call: TRBV3-1/TRBV3-2
cdr3_aa: CASSRTTGQAKSGANVLTF
cdr3_nt: TGTGCCAGCAGTCGGACTACGGGACAGGCGAAATCTGGGGCCAACGTCCTGACTTTC

clone_size: NA
d_call: NA
j_call: TRBJ2-5
v_call: TRBV6-2/TRBV6-3
cdr3_aa: CASSPLGRGGSTARETQYF
cdr3_nt: TGTGCCAGCAGTCCGCTCGGGCGCGGGGGCTCCACCGCCCGGGAGACCCAGTACTTC

clone_size: NA
d_call: NA
j_call: TRBJ1-1
v_call: TRBV3-1/TRBV3-2
cdr3_aa: CASSQGKFYRSNTEAFF
cdr3_nt: TGTGCCAGCAGCCAAGGAAAGTTTTACAGGTCTAACACTGAAGCTTTCTTT

clone_size: NA
d_call: NA
j_call: TRBJ2-2
v_call: TRBV19
cdr3_aa: CASSIDRGIAGELFF
cdr3_nt: TGTGCCAGTAGTATAGACAGGGGAATTGCCGGGGAGCTGTTTTTT

clone_size: NA
d_call: NA
j_call: TRBJ2-7
v_call: TRBV4-3
cdr3_aa: CASSQGLGMAGARYEQYF
cdr3_nt: TGCGCCAGCAGCCAAGGTCTCGGAATGGCTGGGGCTCGGTACGAGCAGTACTTC

clone_size: NA
d_call: NA
j_call: TRBJ2-7
v_call: TRBV6-5
cdr3_aa: CASALKTESYEQYF
cdr3_nt: TGTGCCAGCGCATTAAAAACAGAGTCCTACGAGCAGTACTTC

clone_size: once
d_call: NA
j_call: TRBJ1-1
v_call: TRBV29-1
cdr3_aa: CSVGAGPRRTEAFF
cdr3_nt: TGCAGCGTTGGCGCGGGTCCCCGAAGAACTGAAGCTTTCTTT

clone_size: NA
d_call: TRBD1
j_call: TRBJ2-1
v_call: TRBV28
cdr3_aa: CASKGLGQGAYNEQFF
cdr3_nt: TGTGCCAGCAAAGGGTTAGGACAGGGGGCGTACAATGAGCAGTTCTTC